The clone carrying this T cell receptor (beta chain) was observed a handful of times. Its matching antigen is unknown. The data were taken from a study of blood T cells in healthy people across ages. Study conclusions and caveats: Higher naive T cell percentage went strongly together with higher TCR beta diversity.

Peripheral blood, about 10 milliliters per donor, was collected. Then a second PCR, running roughly 6 to 12 cycles, was carried out with a sample-barcoded 5' primer and a J-beta primer mix. Each TCR beta cDNA got a 12-nucleotide random molecular identifier. Via MiXCR, TCRdb re-called the 5' RACE reads, giving one row per CDR3 protein. The sample includes approximately 800,000 distinct CDR3 sequences, about 46% of them seen just once. The CDR3 spans 16 residues. Trimming cost V 4 bases and J 5 bases; bases outside gene matches: 11. The germline V gene has CDR1 MGHRA and CDR2 YSYEKL. This chain links TRBV4-1 with TRBJ2-3; 8 nucleotides align to TRBD2. Specimen: blood. The TCR comes from an elderly man in good health. The CDR3 nucleotides are TGCGCCAGCAGCCCCCCGGCCCGGGAGGGCTTAGATACGCAGTATTTT. It yields the protein CASSPPAREGLDTQYF.